This entry lists 26 T cell receptor beta chains sequenced from one sample in a study of blood T cells in healthy people across ages. The authors ran a second PCR of roughly 6 to 12 cycles using a sample-barcoded 5' primer and a J-beta primer mix. MiXCR, run by TCRdb on the 5' RACE reads, gives a single entry per CDR3 protein. The sample has about 970,000 distinct CDR3 sequences, roughly 51% seen once; the top ten hold roughly a fifth. The specimen sequenced was blood. Receptor source: an older woman in good health.

The chain links TRBV2 to TRBJ1-6; D perhaps matches TRBD1 (5 bases). The germline gives CDR1 SNHLY, CDR2 FYNNEI. The CDR3 is 14 residues long. The V and J ends lost 7 bases and 5 bases respectively, with 12 bases between them. Here the CDR3 reads CASTPDSDNSPLHF. The CDR3 DNA reads TGTGCCAGCACCCCCGACAGTGATAATTCACCCCTCCACTTT.

This chain uses TRBV30 with TRBJ1-2, with a weak D call TRBD1 (6 bases). Trimming took 3 bases from V and 4 from J, leaving 6 bases between them. Germline lookup yields CDR1 GTSNPN and CDR2 SVGIG (reference sequence). This CDR3 has 11 residues. The DNA of the CDR3 is TGTGCCTGGAGCAGGGGCTATGGCTACACCTTC. Its protein product is CAWSRGYGYTF.

The J gene is TRBJ2-7, the V gene TRBV4-1; D gene uncertain. Trimming removed 2 bases at V and 3 bases at J, with 8 bases between. From germline, CDR1 is MGHRA and CDR2 YSYEKL. The CDR3 sequence is 13 residues long. DNA of the CDR3: TGCGCCAGCAGCCAACGGGCCTACTACGAGCAGTACTTC. As protein: CASSQRAYYEQYF.

This clonotype was observed at least ten times. The CDR3 DNA reads as TGCAGCGTTGAAGAGACGGGCGCTTTAGATACGCAGTATTTT. This gives the protein CSVEETGALDTQYF. This rearrangement joins TRBV29-1 to TRBJ2-3; D ambiguous. The CDR3 has 14 amino acids. Per the germline V gene, CDR1 is SQVTM and CDR2 is ANQGSEA. V was cut by 0 bases and J by 5 bases, with 12 bases left in between.

This clonotype was counted once. The chain combines TRBV2 with TRBJ2-5; no reliable D call. Near its end, the DNA agrees better with TRBJ2-7, so the J call may be wrong. This CDR3 has 11 amino acids. Germline loops: CDR1 SNHLY, CDR2 FYNNEI. Here the CDR3 reads CASFLGFEQYF. The CDR3 DNA follows: TGTGCCAGCTTTCTCGGTTTCGAGCAGTACTTC.

Points on this clonotype: A junction end diverges from the germline sequence, so it may reflect a read error. The chain carries TRBV10-3 and TRBJ2-7; a weak D match, TRBD2 (8 bases). The CDR3 covers 15 residues. Germline values: CDR1 ENHRY, CDR2 SYGVKD. In DNA form, the CDR3 reads TGTGCTATCAGGGGGGCTAGCGGGCGTTCCTACGAGCAGTACTTC. It is translated as CAIRGASGRSYEQYF.

This clonotype was counted only a few times. The CDR3 DNA is TGCGCCAGCAGCCAAGTTACAGGGAGGTTCGCCTACGAGCAGTACTTC. This translates into CASSQVTGRFAYEQYF. V gene TRBV4-1 combines with J gene TRBJ2-7; either TRBD1 or TRBD2 may fit D (6 bases each). Germline-derived CDR1 and CDR2 are MGHRA and YSYEKL. This CDR3 comprises 16 residues. V lost 1 base to trimming and J lost 2 bases, with 15 bases between them.

CDR3 protein: CASGRVVHEQFF. In nucleotides, the CDR3 is TGTGCCAGCGGACGTGTAGTCCATGAGCAGTTCTTC. V is TRBV28 and J is TRBJ2-1; no firm D call. CDR3 length: 12 amino acids. Germline V gives CDR1 MDHEN, CDR2 SYDVKM. Trimming removed 8 bases at V and 8 bases at J, with 13 bases between. Filled out from reference TRBV28 and TRBJ2-1, the complete variable domain reads DVKVTQSSRYLVKRTGEKVFLECVQDMDHENMFWYRQDPGLGLRLIYFSYDVKMKEKGDIPEGYSVSREKKERFSLILESASTNQTSMYLCASGRVVHEQFFGPGTRLTVL.

The chain recombines TRBV6-5 with TRBJ1-4, with D perhaps matching TRBD1 (5 bases). The CDR3 has 13 amino acids. V lost 5 bases and J 12 bases, leaving 16 bases between the germline ends. Germline CDR1 is MNHEY and CDR2 is SVGAGI. The CDR3 region is CASSDTQGRQLFF. The CDR3 DNA reads as TGTGCCAGCAGTGACACCCAGGGACGCCAACTGTTTTTT.

The chain carries TRBV7-9 and TRBJ2-1; D not certain. The CDR3 spans 12 residues. Germline assignment: CDR1 SEHNR and CDR2 FQNEAQ (reference sequence). V shed 4 bases and J shed 5 bases, with 6 bases lying between them. CDR3 region: CASSYVNNEQFF. The DNA for the CDR3 is TGTGCCAGCAGCTATGTCAACAATGAGCAGTTCTTC.

This clonotype came up a few times. V gene TRBV6-1 combines with J gene TRBJ2-4; D is unresolved. The J call could be wrong; TRBJ2-7 is a better fit for the DNA end. This CDR3 spans 10 amino acids. CDR1 MNHNS and CDR2 SASEGT come from the germline V gene. This CDR3 is CASRMYEQYF. The DNA of the CDR3 is TGTGCCAGCCGTATGTACGAGCAGTACTTC.

This clonotype was seen a handful of times. V usage is TRBV20-1 and J usage is TRBJ2-7; 10 nucleotides align to TRBD1. The CDR3 covers 13 residues. Germline V gives CDR1 DFQATT, CDR2 SNEGSKA (reference sequence). J was trimmed by 7 bases and V by 1 base; bases with no gene match: 4. The CDR3 protein is CSARADRGQEQYF. The CDR3 DNA is TGCAGTGCTAGAGCCGACAGGGGGCAAGAGCAGTACTTC.

This clonotype was seen once. This rearrangement joins TRBV6-6 to TRBJ2-6, with a weak D call TRBD1 (6 bases). Trimming took 3 bases from V and 2 from J, leaving 8 bases between them. The length of the CDR3 is 15 residues. Germline CDR1 and CDR2: MNHNY and SVGAGI (reference sequence). The CDR3: CASSYQGTGANVLTF. The CDR3 DNA is TGTGCCAGCAGTTATCAGGGGACTGGGGCCAACGTCCTGACTTTC.

The chain links TRBV7-2 to TRBJ1-5; D is ambiguous. Germline values: CDR1 SGHTA, CDR2 FQGNSA. The CDR3 length is 15 residues. V was pared by 4 bases and J by 3 bases, with 13 bases between. CDR3 sequence (DNA): TGTGCCAGCAGCTCTGGCTGGGCCCACAATCAGCCCCAGCATTTT. Encoded protein: CASSSGWAHNQPQHF.

The table lists this clonotype with a few counts. CDR3 residues: CASSQFRVGYTF. CDR3 nucleotide sequence: TGTGCCAGCAGTCAATTCAGGGTCGGCTACACCTTC. V gene TRBV28 combines with J gene TRBJ1-2, with D maybe TRBD1 (5 bases). V was clipped by 5 bases and J by 8 bases, with 12 bases between them. The CDR3 is 12 amino acids. Germline lookup yields CDR1 MDHEN and CDR2 SYDVKM.

The chain links TRBV29-1 to TRBJ1-2, with D tentatively TRBD1 (6 bases). Looked up from germline, CDR1 is SQVTM and CDR2 is ANQGSEA. With 4 bases removed from V and 2 bases from J, the gap between germline ends came to 11 bases. CDR3 length: 13 residues. For the CDR3, the DNA is TGCAGCGTTGTGGCAGGGGCAAACTATGGCTACACCTTC. This gives the protein CSVVAGANYGYTF.

The J gene is TRBJ2-4, the V gene TRBV7-2; 10 bases align to TRBD1. The J call may be in error: the DNA end matches TRBJ2-7 better. CDR3 length: 15 residues. From germline, CDR1 is SGHTA and CDR2 FQGNSA. Written as DNA, the CDR3 is TGTGCCAGCACCTCCGGGGGACAGGGGAGCTACGAGCAGTACTTC. As protein: CASTSGGQGSYEQYF.

The rearrangement joins TRBV7-3 to TRBJ2-2, with TRBD2 as a possible D gene (6 bases). CDR1 and CDR2 (germline): SGHTA, FQGTGA. V lost 5 bases and J lost 1, with 14 bases in between. This CDR3 has 16 residues. In DNA form, the CDR3 reads TGTGCCAGCAGCCCAGCCGGGACTTTGAACACCGGGGAGCTGTTTTTT. This codes for CASSPAGTLNTGELFF. Full variable domain (missing parts from reference TRBV7-3 and TRBJ2-2): GAGVSQTPSNKVTEKGKYVELRCDPISGHTALYWYRQSLGQGPEFLIYFQGTGAADDSGLPNDRFFAVRPEGSVSTLKIQRTERGDSAVYLCASSPAGTLNTGELFFGEGSRLTVL.

The sample holds a few counts of this clonotype. The chain has TRBV28 and TRBJ2-7; D perhaps matches TRBD2 (7 bases). The CDR3 extends over 13 amino acids. The germline V and J ends were trimmed by 7 bases and 11 bases, with 21 bases remaining between them. Germline V lookup: CDR1 MDHEN, CDR2 SYDVKM. CDR3 residues: CASNRGAGNLEYF. The CDR3 DNA reads as TGTGCCAGCAACCGGGGGGCGGGTAATCTGGAGTACTTC.

This chain joins TRBV6-1 and TRBJ1-2, with D unresolved. Trimming took 6 bases from V and 6 from J, leaving 26 bases between them. This CDR3 is built from 17 residues. Germline CDR1 is MNHNS and CDR2 is SASEGT. The DNA for the CDR3 is TGTGCCAGCAGCCATGGCCGTTTGCGGCTAGGGAACGATGGCTACACCTTC. Translating gives CASSHGRLRLGNDGYTF.

In DNA, the CDR3 is TGTGCCAGCAGCCGGACAGGGACGAGGTACAATGAGCAGTTCTTC. Residues: CASSRTGTRYNEQFF. The V call is TRBV7-9, the J call TRBJ2-1; TRBD1 matches at 8 bases. The CDR3 spans 15 residues. Germline CDR1 SEHNR, CDR2 FQNEAQ (reference sequence). The trim removed 5 bases at V and 4 bases at J, leaving 7 bases unmatched.

In the case of this clonotype: An end of the junction does not agree with germline; a read error may underlie this. Here the CDR3 reads CSARDPTDQGTQYF. The DNA of the CDR3 is TGCAGTGCTAGAGATCCGACAGACCAAGGGACCCAGTACTTC. V is TRBV20-1 and J is TRBJ2-5, with D possibly TRBD1 on 5 matching bases. CDR1 and CDR2 from the germline V gene are DFQATT and SNEGSKA (reference sequence). The CDR3 contains 14 residues.

This clonotype was seen a single time. Possible read error: a much larger clone is one base away. The chain is built from TRBV5-6 and TRBJ1-5, with D unclear. Germline CDR1 and CDR2: SGHDT and YYEEEE. Trimming took off 2 bases at V and 3 bases at J, with 3 bases between the two ends. The CDR3 is made up of 12 amino acids. The CDR3 DNA is TGTGCCAGCAGCTTCTTCAATCAGCCCCAGCATTTT. It codes for CASSFFNQPQHF.

This sequence joins TRBV9 and TRBJ1-1, with 12 bases lining up with TRBD1. V gave up 3 bases and J gave up 3 bases; unmatched junction bases: 6. The germline V gene encodes CDR1 SGDLS and CDR2 YYNGEE. The CDR3 covers 16 residues. The CDR3, as DNA: TGTGCCAGCAGCGAGGGACAGGGGGCATGGGACACTGAAGCTTTCTTT. It is translated as CASSEGQGAWDTEAFF.

The V gene is TRBV4-1, the J gene TRBJ1-5; D unclear. Per germline, CDR1 MGHRA and CDR2 YSYEKL. The CDR3 sequence is 14 residues long. V lost 4 bases and J lost 4, with 11 bases in between. The CDR3: CASSRGFGNQPQHF. For the CDR3, the DNA is TGCGCCAGCAGCCGGGGTTTTGGTAATCAGCCCCAGCATTTT.

This clonotype was detected only a few times. The V and J genes are TRBV9 and TRBJ2-5; D call uncertain. Germline V gene sequence: CDR1 SGDLS, CDR2 YYNGEE. V lost 0 bases and J lost 5, with 11 bases in between. The CDR3 length is 14 residues. The CDR3 reads CASSVALWSETQYF. The CDR3 nucleotides are TGTGCCAGCAGCGTAGCTCTATGGTCGGAGACCCAGTACTTC.